The 20 T cell receptor beta chains below come from one sample, sequenced in a study of PD-1 blockade in classical Hodgkin lymphoma. The protocol was immunoSEQ multiplex PCR, while the TCRdb copy is restricted to in-frame clones and leaves out a portion. The sample has roughly 25,000 clones; 82% are singletons. Brentuximab vedotin exposure varied, and every patient relapsed after autologous stem cell transplantation. The sequencing used peripheral blood mononuclear cells (PBMCs), collected before the second cycle of nivolumab. These TCRs come from a human donor with classical Hodgkin lymphoma.

This clone was observed a single time. The chain has TRBV19 and TRBJ2-5; a weak D match, TRBD2 (5 bases). Looked up from germline, CDR1 is LNHDA and CDR2 is SQIVND (reference sequence). Trimming removed 1 base at V and 3 bases at J, with 9 bases between. CDR3 size: 14 residues. DNA for the CDR3: TGTGCCAGTAGTATAGTCCACGGGGAAGAGACCCAGTACTTC. The encoded protein is CASSIVHGEETQYF.

The V and J genes are TRBV5-4 and TRBJ2-7; a weak D match, TRBD1 (6 bases). The CDR3 contains 14 residues. V was clipped by 0 bases and J by 7 bases, with 14 bases between them. Looked up from germline, CDR1 is SGHNT and CDR2 is YYREEE (reference sequence). CDR3 protein: CASSLEAGVEEQYF. CDR3 DNA sequence: TGTGCCAGCAGCTTGGAGGCAGGGGTGGAGGAGCAGTACTTC.

In DNA, the CDR3 is TGTGCCAGCAGCTTATCTACTAGCAATCAGCCCCAGCATTTT. This encodes CASSLSTSNQPQHF. The chain recombines TRBV7-2 with TRBJ1-5; D gene unclear. CDR1 is SGHTA and CDR2 is FQGNSA in the germline V gene. V lost 2 bases and J lost 0, with 5 bases in between. CDR3 length: 14 residues. Drawing the rest from reference TRBV7-2 and TRBJ1-5, the complete variable domain is GAGVSQSPSNKVTEKGKDVELRCDPISGHTALYWYRQSLGQGLEFLIYFQGNSAPDKSGLPSDRFSAERTGGSVSTLTIQRTQQEDSAVYLCASSLSTSNQPQHFGDGTRLSIL.

CDR3 in amino acids: CASYLRENTEAFF. The DNA for the CDR3 is TGCGCCAGCTACCTACGGGAGAACACTGAAGCTTTCTTT. V and J are TRBV5-1 and TRBJ1-1; D remains unclear. The CDR3 runs to 13 residues. Germline V gene lookup returns CDR1 SGHRS and CDR2 YFSETQ. V lost 7 bases, J lost 1 base, and 11 bases lay in between. Together with reference TRBV5-1 and TRBJ1-1, the CDR3 gives the full variable domain: KAGVTQTPRYLIKTRGQQVTLSCSPISGHRSVSWYQQTPGQGLQFLFEYFSETQRNKGNFPGRFSGRQFSNSRSEMNVSTLELGDSALYLCASYLRENTEAFFGQGTRLTVV.

Of note for this clone: At the DNA level, this CDR3 is encoded by other sequences in the same sample as well. V and J are TRBV9 and TRBJ2-1; D is uncertain. Trimming took 3 bases from V and 4 from J, leaving 8 bases between them. The CDR3 sequence is 13 residues long. CDR1 and CDR2 from the germline V gene are SGDLS and YYNGEE. The CDR3 region is CASSATEYNEQFF. Here the CDR3 DNA reads TGTGCCAGCAGCGCAACAGAGTACAATGAGCAGTTCTTC.

The rearrangement links TRBV30 to TRBJ1-2; the D is unclear. Germline assignment: CDR1 GTSNPN and CDR2 SVGIG (reference sequence). V was trimmed by 1 base and J by 1 base, leaving 7 bases between them. The CDR3 runs to 13 residues. This chain's CDR3 is CAWSGQLNYGYTF. CDR3 DNA: TGTGCCTGGAGTGGGCAGCTTAACTATGGCTACACCTTC.

The V gene is TRBV28, the J gene TRBJ2-7, with 9 bases lining up with TRBD2. Trimming cost V 2 bases and J 6 bases; bases outside gene matches: 2. CDR1 and CDR2 (germline): MDHEN, SYDVKM. The CDR3 has 13 residues. The CDR3: CASSLRRGGEQYF. CDR3 DNA sequence: TGTGCCAGCAGTTTACGGCGGGGGGGCGAGCAGTACTTC.

This clone was seen a handful of times. The rearrangement joins TRBV15 to TRBJ2-1; D gene ambiguous. The V end was cut by 4 bases, the J end by 0 bases, with 7 bases between. The CDR3 loop spans 14 amino acids. Germline V gene sequence: CDR1 LNHNV, CDR2 YYDKDF (reference sequence). The CDR3 reads CATSKEFSYNEQFF. As DNA, the CDR3 is TGTGCCACCAGCAAGGAGTTCTCCTACAATGAGCAGTTCTTC.

By sample share, this clone is medium-sized. The rearrangement uses TRBV4-2 and TRBJ1-1, with TRBD1 matching 10 bases. CDR1 is LGHNA, CDR2 YNFKEQ, per germline. Trimming cost V 4 bases and J 4 bases; bases outside gene matches: 6. The CDR3 runs to 15 residues. CDR3 DNA sequence: TGTGCCAGCAGCCCTGGGACAGGGGAATCCACTGAAGCTTTCTTT. Translating it yields CASSPGTGESTEAFF.

The rearrangement joins TRBV6-6 to TRBJ1-5, with D unresolved. Trimming left V 2 bases short and J 0 bases short, with 11 bases between. The CDR3 consists of 16 residues. Per germline, CDR1 MNHNY and CDR2 SVGAGI (reference sequence). As DNA, the CDR3 is TGTGCCAGCAGTTACCCCGACATTAATAGCAATCAGCCCCAGCATTTT. This encodes CASSYPDINSNQPQHF.

This clone came up a few times. The CDR3 does not end in the conserved phenylalanine or tryptophan, so this is likely a read error. The DNA is left out, because the CDR3 cannot be placed on it with certainty; the CDR3 is given as TCRdb lists it. This CDR3 is CASTVGQGKVLV. The chain links TRBV2 to TRBJ1-1; TRBD1, the D gene given by the table, was not confirmed from the DNA. Germline V lookup: CDR1 SNHLY, CDR2 FYNNEI. Both ends counted, the CDR3 spans 12 residues.

The rearrangement links TRBV30 to TRBJ1-6, with D hard to call. Germline V lookup: CDR1 GTSNPN, CDR2 SVGIG (reference sequence). The CDR3 spans 14 residues. Trimming pared 3 bases from V and 3 bases from J, leaving 9 bases between. The CDR3 region has the DNA TGTGCCTGGAGCGTGGGGAACTATAATTCACCCCTCCACTTT. Protein sequence: CAWSVGNYNSPLHF. Complete variable domain (other parts from reference TRBV30 and TRBJ1-6): SQTIHQWPATLVQPVGSPLSLECTVEGTSNPNLYWYRQAAGRGLQLLFYSVGIGQISSEVPQNLSASRPQDRQFILSSKKLLLSDSGFYLCAWSVGNYNSPLHFGNGTRLTVT.

V gene TRBV7-2 combines with J gene TRBJ2-4; D is unresolved. CDR3 length: 11 residues. Germline V CDR1 and CDR2: SGHTA, FQGNSA. Between the trimmed V and J ends, which lost 4 bases and 5 bases, there was a span of 3 bases. In nucleotides, the CDR3 is TGTGCCAGCAGCTCCGAAAACATTCAGTACTTC. It yields the protein CASSSENIQYF.

This clone came up a few times. The chain recombines TRBV5-1 with TRBJ1-6; D is uncertain. From germline, CDR1 is SGHRS and CDR2 YFSETQ. Trimming shortened V by 2 bases and J by 5 bases, and 14 bases separated the two germline ends. There are 16 residues in the CDR3. Written as DNA, the CDR3 is TGCGCCAGCAGCTTCGGGAGCGGCCTTGATAATTCACCCCTCCACTTT. This gives the protein CASSFGSGLDNSPLHF. Using reference TRBV5-1 and TRBJ1-6 for the parts outside the CDR3, the full variable domain is KAGVTQTPRYLIKTRGQQVTLSCSPISGHRSVSWYQQTPGQGLQFLFEYFSETQRNKGNFPGRFSGRQFSNSRSEMNVSTLELGDSALYLCASSFGSGLDNSPLHFGNGTRLTVT.

The chain combines TRBV7-2 with TRBJ2-2; D uncertain. V lost 5 bases to trimming and J lost 5 bases, with 12 bases between them. The CDR3 is 14 amino acids. From germline, CDR1 is SGHTA and CDR2 FQGNSA. DNA of the CDR3: TGTGCCAGCAGCATATTCGGCGTAACCGGGGAGCTGTTTTTT. Amino acids: CASSIFGVTGELFF.

The V and J genes are TRBV5-1 and TRBJ2-3; unclear D gene. V was cut by 5 bases and J by 2 bases, with 12 bases left in between. Germline CDR1 and CDR2: SGHRS and YFSETQ. The CDR3 is 14 amino acids. The CDR3 here is CASRTPDPTDTQYF. Written as DNA, the CDR3 is TGCGCCAGCAGAACCCCGGACCCCACAGATACGCAGTATTTT.

The chain couples TRBV7-2 to TRBJ1-1, with a possible D match to TRBD1 (5 bases). V lost 3 bases and J 2 bases, leaving 13 bases between the germline ends. The CDR3 has 15 amino acids. CDR1 is SGHTA and CDR2 is FQGNSA in the germline V gene. In DNA form, the CDR3 reads TGTGCCAGCAGCTTTTCGACAGCTCTTAACACTGAAGCTTTCTTT. Amino acids: CASSFSTALNTEAFF.

This clone appeared a single time. This chain connects TRBV9 to TRBJ1-2; tentatively, D is TRBD1 (6 bases). Per the germline V gene, CDR1 is SGDLS and CDR2 is YYNGEE. V lost 3 bases, J lost 4 bases, and 16 bases lay in between. The CDR3 has 15 amino acids. The CDR3 region is CASSAPSTGFYGYTF. DNA of the CDR3: TGTGCCAGCAGCGCCCCATCTACAGGGTTCTATGGCTACACCTTC.

In nucleotides, the CDR3 is TGTGCCAGCAGCGTAGGGGAAGGGAGGGCTAATGAAAAACTGTTTTTT. It specifies CASSVGEGRANEKLFF. The rearrangement uses TRBV9 and TRBJ1-4; D is undetermined. Trimming cost V 0 bases and J 3 bases, with 12 bases left between them. Germline values: CDR1 SGDLS, CDR2 YYNGEE. This CDR3 region has 16 residues. The full variable domain, completed using reference TRBV9 and TRBJ1-4, is DSGVTQTPKHLITATGQRVTLRCSPRSGDLSVYWYQQSLDQGLQFLIQYYNGEERAKGNILERFSAQQFPDLHSELNLSSLELGDSALYFCASSVGEGRANEKLFFGSGTQLSVL.

This clone was seen once. This chain links TRBV6-6 with TRBJ2-5, with D possibly TRBD2 on 6 matching bases. The CDR3 loop spans 14 amino acids. Germline-derived CDR1 and CDR2 are MNHNY and SVGAGI (reference sequence). Trimming took 2 bases from V and 4 from J, leaving 11 bases between them. CDR3 sequence reads: CASSYGGKGETQYF. CDR3 coding DNA: TGTGCCAGCAGTTACGGCGGGAAGGGAGAGACCCAGTACTTC.